Listed here is a single T cell receptor (beta chain). CDR3 length: 15 amino acids. Trimming cost V 6 bases and J 0 bases; bases outside gene matches: 4. The V gene's germline CDR1 is LNHDA and CDR2 SQIVND (reference sequence). The data derive from a study of blood T cell repertoires in COVID-19. As for the study in general: From the United States, Italy and Spain came samples of acute and convalescent COVID-19. T cells, B-cell-depleted T cells, or PBMCs provided the cDNA or gDNA that served as material.

Generated by immunoSEQ multiplex PCR, the TCRdb table keeps only in-frame clones and is missing some. The table has 55,000 to 80,000 clones, approximately 90% seen once. The sequencing sample was made of peripheral blood. The chain links TRBV19 to TRBJ2-4; 8 bases line up with TRBD1. The sequence was collected from a human donor in a cohort sampled during active COVID-19. CDR3 bases: TGTGCCAGTAGGGACGGACAGGGAGCCAAAAACATTCAGTACTTC. Amino acids: CASRDGQGAKNIQYF.